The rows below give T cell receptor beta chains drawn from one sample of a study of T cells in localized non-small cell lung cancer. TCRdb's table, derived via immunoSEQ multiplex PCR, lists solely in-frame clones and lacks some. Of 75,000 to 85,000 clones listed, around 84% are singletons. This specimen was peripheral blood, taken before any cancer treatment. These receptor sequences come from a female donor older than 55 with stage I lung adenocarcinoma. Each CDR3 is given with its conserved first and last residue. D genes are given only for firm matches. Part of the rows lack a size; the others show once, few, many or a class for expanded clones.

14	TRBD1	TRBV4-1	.	CASSSGGDRAQQFF
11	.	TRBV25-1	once	CASQGRVELFF
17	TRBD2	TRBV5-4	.	CASSLEPSGRARNEQFF
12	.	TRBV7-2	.	CASSFSTREAFF
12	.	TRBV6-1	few	CASSWASDKAFF
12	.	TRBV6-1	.	CASSERRNTIYF
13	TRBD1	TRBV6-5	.	CASGGQGADGYTF
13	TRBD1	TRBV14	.	CASSPTGYSIQYF
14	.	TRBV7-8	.	CASSLWDTQETQYF
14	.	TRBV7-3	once	CASSLSGQRDGYTF
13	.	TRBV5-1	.	CASSLNSYNEQFF
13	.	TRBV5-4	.	CASSFGRGYEQYF
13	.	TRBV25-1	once	CASGRLSNTEAFF
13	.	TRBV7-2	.	CASSLGSYNEQFF
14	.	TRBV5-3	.	CARSLASKVYEQYF
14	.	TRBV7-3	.	CASSPQPGINEQFF
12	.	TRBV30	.	CAWAHTNQPQHF
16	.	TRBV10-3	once	CAISLREKGRSYEQYF
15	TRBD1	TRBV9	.	CASSETTGANEKLFF
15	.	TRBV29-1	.	CSVGGDRMGIYGYTF
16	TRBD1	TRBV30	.	CAFSRNGGQGNSPLHF
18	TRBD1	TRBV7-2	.	CASSLVVGAGQGRYEQYF
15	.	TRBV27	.	CASSPPQGRDTEAFF
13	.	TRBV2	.	CASSPPDRYGYTF
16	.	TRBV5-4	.	CAASGMAGYGTDTQYF
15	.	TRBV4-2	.	CASSQRRDATGELFF